This T cell receptor beta chain stems from a study of OX40 agonist ivuxolimab in advanced cancers. Study results and caveats: There were, on average, more expanded clones in CD8+ T cells than in CD4+. At 0.1 to 3.0 mg/kg and by week 6, CD4+ and CD8+ T cells in the blood had expanded clonally.

As concerns this clone: Its antigen remains unknown.

Profiling relied on immunoSEQ multiplex PCR, and the TCRdb table lists in-frame clones only, not all of them. The table shows about 120,000 clones, with about 92% occurring only once. The CDR3 is 13 residues long. V lost 5 bases to trimming and J lost 7 bases; unmatched junction nucleotides: 5. Germline V gives CDR1 SQVTM, CDR2 ANQGSEA. The rearrangement links TRBV29-1 to TRBJ1-6; 7 nucleotides align to TRBD1. The source was CD4+ or CD8+ T cells sorted from blood, collected in a trial of the OX40 agonist ivuxolimab. This sequence originates from an adult with an advanced solid tumor such as melanoma, head and neck, liver or kidney cancer. Written as DNA, the CDR3 is TGCAGCGTTATGACAGGGAAAAATTCACCCCTCCACTTT. Protein sequence: CSVMTGKNSPLHF. Using reference TRBV29-1 and TRBJ1-6 for the parts outside the CDR3, the full variable domain is SAVISQKPSRDICQRGTSLTIQCQVDSQVTMMFWYRQQPGQSLTLIATANQGSEATYESGFVIDKFPISRPNLTFSTLTVSNMSPEDSSIYLCSVMTGKNSPLHFGNGTRLTVT.